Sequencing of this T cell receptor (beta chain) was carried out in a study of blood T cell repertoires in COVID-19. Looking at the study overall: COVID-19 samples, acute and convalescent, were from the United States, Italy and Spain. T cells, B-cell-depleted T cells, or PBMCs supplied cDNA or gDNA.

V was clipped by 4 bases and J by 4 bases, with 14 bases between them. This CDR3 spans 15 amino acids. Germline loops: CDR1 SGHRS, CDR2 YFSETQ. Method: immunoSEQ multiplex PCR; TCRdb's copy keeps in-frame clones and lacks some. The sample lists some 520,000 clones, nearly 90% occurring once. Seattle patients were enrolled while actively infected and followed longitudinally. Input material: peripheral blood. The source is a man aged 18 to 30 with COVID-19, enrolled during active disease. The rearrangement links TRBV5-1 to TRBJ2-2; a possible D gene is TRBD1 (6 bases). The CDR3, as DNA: TGCGCCAGCAGCGACCGAGGACAGATCACCGGGGAGCTGTTTTTT. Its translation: CASSDRGQITGELFF. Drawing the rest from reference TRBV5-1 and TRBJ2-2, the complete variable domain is KAGVTQTPRYLIKTRGQQVTLSCSPISGHRSVSWYQQTPGQGLQFLFEYFSETQRNKGNFPGRFSGRQFSNSRSEMNVSTLELGDSALYLCASSDRGQITGELFFGEGSRLTVL.